What follows are 14 T cell receptor beta chains derived from one specimen sequenced in a study of blood T cell repertoires in COVID-19. Libraries were prepared by immunoSEQ multiplex PCR; TCRdb keeps only in-frame clonotypes and omits some of them. The table lists 35,000 or so clones, around 88% of them singletons. The sample consisted of peripheral blood. These receptor sequences come from a human donor in a cohort sampled during active COVID-19.

The chain carries TRBV4-1 and TRBJ2-2; 7 bases are a match to TRBD1. This CDR3 region has 12 residues. V shed 6 bases and J 10 bases; nucleotides not matched to a gene: 5. CDR1 is MGHRA and CDR2 is YSYEKL in the germline V gene. The CDR3 sequence: CASRDRDAELFF. The CDR3 nucleotides are TGCGCCAGCAGAGACAGGGACGCGGAGCTGTTTTTT.

This chain connects TRBV11-2 to TRBJ2-1; 8 bases are a match to TRBD2. This CDR3 region has 15 residues. V dropped 5 bases and J dropped 5; count of bases not matched to a gene: 8. Germline CDR1 and CDR2: SGHAT and FQNNGV. CDR3 nucleotide sequence: TGTGCCAGCAGCCTCACCGGGGGGGCCCACAATGAGCAGTTCTTC. Its protein is CASSLTGGAHNEQFF.

The chain joins TRBV28 to TRBJ2-1; a weak D match, TRBD2 (6 bases). Per germline, CDR1 MDHEN and CDR2 SYDVKM. V shed 6 bases and J shed 2 bases, with 11 bases lying between them. This CDR3 is 14 amino acids long. The CDR3 DNA reads as TGTGCCAGCAGGCGCGGGGCCGCCTACAATGAGCAGTTCTTC. It codes for CASRRGAAYNEQFF.

The chain employs TRBV7-3 and TRBJ2-3, with D possibly TRBD2 on 6 matching bases. Germline V gene lookup returns CDR1 SGHTA and CDR2 FQGTGA. Trimming removed 2 bases at V and 0 bases at J, with 6 bases between. This CDR3 has 14 residues. CDR3 loop: CASSLGTSTDTQYF. The CDR3 nucleotides are TGTGCCAGCAGCTTAGGGACTAGCACAGATACGCAGTATTTT.

V gene TRBV6-5 combines with J gene TRBJ1-1; D remains unclear. The germline gives CDR1 MNHEY, CDR2 SVGAGI. The CDR3 is 15 residues long. Trimming cost V 6 bases and J 1 base, with 15 bases left between them. As DNA, the CDR3 is TGTGCCAGCAGCCCAGATCTTATGGCGAACACTGAAGCTTTCTTT. Protein: CASSPDLMANTEAFF.

On this clone itself: At one of its ends the junction is not consistent with the germline gene, which may arise from a read error. The V and J genes are TRBV7-7 and TRBJ2-7, with 7 nucleotides matching TRBD2. The CDR3 is made up of 14 amino acids. Germline lookup yields CDR1 SSHAT and CDR2 FNYEAQ (reference sequence). DNA of the CDR3: TGTGCTAGCAGCTTTGGGGAGGGATCCTACGAGCAGTACTTC. It codes for CASSFGEGSYEQYF.

The chain links TRBV6-5 to TRBJ2-7; weak D call: TRBD2 (5 bases). Per the germline V gene, CDR1 is MNHEY and CDR2 is SVGAGI. CDR3 length: 15 amino acids. Trimming took 6 bases from V and 1 from J, leaving 16 bases between them. In DNA form, the CDR3 reads TGTGCCAGCAGACAAAGCTCGGGAAAGTCCTACGAGCAGTACTTC. Translated, it gives CASRQSSGKSYEQYF.

V gene TRBV6-4 combines with J gene TRBJ2-6; D call uncertain. The germline V gene encodes CDR1 MRHNA and CDR2 SNTAGT. This CDR3 comprises 15 residues. V lost 5 bases and J lost 0, with 8 bases in between. The CDR3 DNA sequence: TGTGCCAGCAGTCCCTCACTCTCTGGGGCCAACGTCCTGACTTTC. This gives the protein CASSPSLSGANVLTF.

This clone has more than one count but fewer than ten. The rearrangement links TRBV5-1 to TRBJ2-3, with 13 bases identical to TRBD2. Trimming took 2 bases from V and 3 from J; bases not matched to a gene: 6. CDR3 size: 17 residues. CDR1 is SGHRS, CDR2 YFSETQ, per germline. The CDR3 sequence: CASSLWTSGSKTDTQYF. The CDR3 DNA reads TGCGCCAGCAGCTTATGGACTAGCGGGAGTAAGACAGATACGCAGTATTTT.

This clone was seen a single time. This chain uses TRBV29-1 with TRBJ1-3; D is undetermined. This CDR3 is 13 amino acids long. The germline gives CDR1 SQVTM, CDR2 ANQGSEA. Trimming stripped 5 bases from V and 2 bases from J, with 10 bases between. CDR3 sequence reads: CSVKWGAGNTIYF. For the CDR3, the DNA is TGCAGCGTTAAATGGGGAGCTGGAAACACCATATATTTT.

The chain recombines TRBV15 with TRBJ2-2; TRBD1 is a possible D gene (5 bases). The V gene lost 5 bases and the J gene lost 4 bases, with 17 bases spanning the gap. From germline, CDR1 is LNHNV and CDR2 YYDKDF (reference sequence). The CDR3 loop spans 16 amino acids. This CDR3 is CATSPPTTEGTGELFF. The CDR3 DNA sequence: TGTGCCACCAGCCCGCCGACGACAGAAGGCACCGGGGAGCTGTTTTTT.

The gene calls are TRBV19 and TRBJ2-5, with 14 bases that match TRBD2. The CDR3 has 17 amino acids. Trimming cost V 3 bases and J 2 bases; bases outside gene matches: 5. Germline V CDR1 and CDR2: LNHDA, SQIVND (reference sequence). CDR3 region: CASSMGLAGVRQETQYF. The CDR3 DNA follows: TGTGCCAGTAGTATGGGACTAGCGGGGGTCCGACAAGAGACCCAGTACTTC.

The table lists this clone with a few counts. The gene calls are TRBV5-1 and TRBJ2-3; D possibly corresponds to TRBD2 (6 bases). The CDR3 is made up of 14 amino acids. Trimming removed 4 bases at V and 5 bases at J, with 14 bases between. Germline V gene data show CDR1 as SGHRS and CDR2 as YFSETQ. CDR3 nucleotides: TGCGCCAGCAGCCTCGGCGGGGTCGAAGATACGCAGTATTTT. Translating it yields CASSLGGVEDTQYF.

This chain links TRBV9 with TRBJ2-7, with D unresolved. The CDR3 has 15 residues. Germline CDR1 and CDR2: SGDLS and YYNGEE. Deletions cut 3 bases from V and 0 bases from J, with 13 bases between. This CDR3 is CASSARIDGSYEQYF. CDR3 nucleotides: TGTGCCAGCAGCGCGAGGATAGACGGCTCCTACGAGCAGTACTTC.